Sequencing of this TCR beta chain was carried out in a study of T cells in Graves' hyperthyroidism and ophthalmopathy. Turning to the study itself: Sampling of peripheral blood happened at initial diagnosis, prior to any treatment.

V lost 6 bases to trimming and J lost 2 bases; unmatched junction nucleotides: 5. The CDR3 contains 15 residues. Germline V gene lookup returns CDR1 SNHLY and CDR2 FYNNEI. Amplified TCR beta CDR3 regions came from RNA transcripts. The HTBI set primed first-round TCR CDR3 RT-PCR. TCRdb called the multiplex PCR reads again in MiXCR, with one record for every CDR3 protein. The sample contains hundreds of thousands of distinct CDR3 sequences, more than 30% of which appear only once. Uncontrolled infection, other autoimmune disease, pregnancy or lactation barred patients from enrollment. Sequencing was done on a sample of blood. The rearrangement uses TRBV2 and TRBJ2-2, with 8 nucleotides matching TRBD1. This TCR derives from a man younger than 35 with Graves' hyperthyroidism. CDR3 nucleotide sequence: TGTGCCAGCAGGGAGGGACAGGCCAACACCGGGGAGCTGTTTTTT. It translates to CASREGQANTGELFF.